These 4 T cell receptor beta chains share one sample of origin, sequenced in a study of radiotherapy plus CTLA-4 blockade in lung cancer. Clones were read by immunoSEQ multiplex PCR, and TCRdb kept only the in-frame ones, dropping some. This sample carries about 94,000 clones, 82% of them seen once, and the ten largest clones take about 23%. Sample: peripheral blood, taken from a patient treated with radiotherapy plus ipilimumab. These receptors were collected from a human donor with non-small cell lung cancer that progressed on radiotherapy plus ipilimumab.

V gene TRBV4-1 combines with J gene TRBJ1-4; D not resolved. This CDR3 comprises 16 residues. The V and J ends lost 4 bases and 0 bases respectively, with 12 bases between them. CDR1 MGHRA and CDR2 YSYEKL come from the germline V gene. CDR3 bases: TGCGCCAGCAGCCGCCTTCACATTGCAACTAATGAAAAACTGTTTTTT. Its translation is CASSRLHIATNEKLFF.

This clone has only one observation. The CDR3 here is CASSLFADRPNTGELFF. The CDR3 DNA is TGTGCCAGCAGTTTATTCGCGGATAGACCTAACACCGGGGAGCTGTTTTTT. This chain links TRBV28 with TRBJ2-2, with D unresolved. Germline CDR1 reads MDHEN; CDR2 reads SYDVKM. CDR3 length equals 17 residues. The ends were cut back, 1 base at V and 2 bases at J, with 14 bases in the middle.

The rearrangement links TRBV11-3 to TRBJ2-1; 7 nucleotides line up with TRBD1. Germline V gene lookup returns CDR1 SGHNT and CDR2 YENEEA. This CDR3 has 15 residues. J lost 1 base, V lost 8 bases, and 8 bases had no gene match. The CDR3 is CASGPRDSSYNEQFF. CDR3 sequence (DNA): TGTGCCAGCGGACCCCGGGACAGTTCCTACAATGAGCAGTTCTTC.

In DNA form, the CDR3 reads TGCGCCAGCAGCGAAGCGGGGTTTGGGGCTGGGCAGTTCTTC. Translated, it gives CASSEAGFGAGQFF. J is TRBJ2-1 and V is TRBV4-1, with 7 bases identical to TRBD2. The junction had 13 bases not matched to a gene; V was cut back by 5 bases and J by 12 bases. This CDR3 contains 14 residues. Germline CDR1 and CDR2: MGHRA and YSYEKL.